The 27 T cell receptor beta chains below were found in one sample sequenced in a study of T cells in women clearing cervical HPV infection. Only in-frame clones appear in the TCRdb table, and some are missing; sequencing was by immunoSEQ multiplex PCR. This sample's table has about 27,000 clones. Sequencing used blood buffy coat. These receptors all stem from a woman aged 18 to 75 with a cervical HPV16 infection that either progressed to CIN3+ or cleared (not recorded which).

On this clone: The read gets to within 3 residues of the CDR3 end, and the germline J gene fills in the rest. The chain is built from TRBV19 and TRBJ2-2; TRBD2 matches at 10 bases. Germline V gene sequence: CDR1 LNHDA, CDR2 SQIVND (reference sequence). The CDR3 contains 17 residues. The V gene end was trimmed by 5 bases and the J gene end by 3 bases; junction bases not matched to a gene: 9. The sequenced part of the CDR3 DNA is TGTGCCAGTAGTGTTTTCCGACTAGCGGGCCACACCGGGGAG. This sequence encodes CASSVFRLAGHTGE. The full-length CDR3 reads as CASSVFRLAGHTGELFF.

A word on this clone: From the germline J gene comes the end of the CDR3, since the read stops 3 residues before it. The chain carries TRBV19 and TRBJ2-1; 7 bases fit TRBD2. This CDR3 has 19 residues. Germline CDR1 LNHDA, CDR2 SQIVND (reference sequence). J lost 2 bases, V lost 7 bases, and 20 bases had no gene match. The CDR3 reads CASTGAGETGSSAYNEQFF. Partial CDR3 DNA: TGTGCCAGTACAGGCGCGGGAGAGACTGGGAGTTCGGCCTACAATGAG. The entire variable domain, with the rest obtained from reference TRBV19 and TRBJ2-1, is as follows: DGGITQSPKYLFRKEGQNVTLSCEQNLNHDAMYWYRQDPGQGLRLIYYSQIVNDFQKGDIAEGYSVSREKKESFPLTVTSAQKNPTAFYLCASTGAGETGSSAYNEQFFGPGTRLTVL.

The CDR3 DNA, read in part, is TGTGCCAGTGCTAAGCGGGAGGGCCCCTACGAG. This gives the protein CASAKREGPYE. The entire CDR3 protein is CASAKREGPYEQYF. This chain links TRBV19 with TRBJ2-7; 10 bases fit TRBD2. Sequencing ends 3 residues short of the CDR3 end; the germline J gene provides the rest. The germline gives CDR1 LNHDA, CDR2 SQIVND (reference sequence). J lost 2 bases, V lost 8 bases, and 6 bases had no gene match. This CDR3 spans 14 amino acids.

The sequenced part of the CDR3 DNA is TGTGCCAGCAGCTCTAGCGGGGGCTCCTACAATGAG. Its protein product is CASSSSGGSYNE. The whole CDR3 protein reads CASSSSGGSYNEQFF. This chain links TRBV7-3 with TRBJ2-1, with TRBD2 matching 10 bases. The read terminates 3 residues ahead of where the CDR3 ends, so the germline J gene completes it. CDR3 length: 15 residues. Germline-derived CDR1 and CDR2 are SGHTA and FQGTGA. The V segment lost 4 bases and the J segment 0 bases; nucleotides outside the gene matches: 0.

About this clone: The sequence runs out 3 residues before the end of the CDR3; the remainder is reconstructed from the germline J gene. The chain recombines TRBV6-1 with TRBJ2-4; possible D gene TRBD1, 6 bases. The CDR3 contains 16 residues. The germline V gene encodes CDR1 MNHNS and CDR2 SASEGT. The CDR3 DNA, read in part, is TGTGCCAGCAGTCAAGAGTACAGGGAAGGCAATCAGCCT. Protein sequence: CASSQEYREGNQP. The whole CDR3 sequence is CASSQEYREGNQPQYF.

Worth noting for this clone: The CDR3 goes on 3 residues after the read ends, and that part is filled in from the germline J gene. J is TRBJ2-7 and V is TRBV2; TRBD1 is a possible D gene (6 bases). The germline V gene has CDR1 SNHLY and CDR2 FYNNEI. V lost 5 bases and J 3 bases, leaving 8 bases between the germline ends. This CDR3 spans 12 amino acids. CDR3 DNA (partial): TGTGCCAGCAGTCCGGGACACTACGAG. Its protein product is CASSPGHYE. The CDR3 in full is CASSPGHYEQYF.

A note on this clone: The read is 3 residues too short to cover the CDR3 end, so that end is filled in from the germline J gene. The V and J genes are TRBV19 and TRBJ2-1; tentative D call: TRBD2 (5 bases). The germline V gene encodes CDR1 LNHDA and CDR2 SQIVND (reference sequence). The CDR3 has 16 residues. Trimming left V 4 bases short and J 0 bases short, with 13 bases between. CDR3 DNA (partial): TGTGCCAGTAGTACGAATAGCGCGAGCTCCTACAATGAG. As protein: CASSTNSASSYNE. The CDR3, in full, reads CASSTNSASSYNEQFF. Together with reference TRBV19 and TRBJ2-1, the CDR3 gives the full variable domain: DGGITQSPKYLFRKEGQNVTLSCEQNLNHDAMYWYRQDPGQGLRLIYYSQIVNDFQKGDIAEGYSVSREKKESFPLTVTSAQKNPTAFYLCASSTNSASSYNEQFFGPGTRLTVL.

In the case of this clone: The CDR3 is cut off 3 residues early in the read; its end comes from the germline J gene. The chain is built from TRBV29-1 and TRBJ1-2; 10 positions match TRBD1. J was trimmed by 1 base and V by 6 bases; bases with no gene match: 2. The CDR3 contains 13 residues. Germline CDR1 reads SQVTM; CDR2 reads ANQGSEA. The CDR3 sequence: CSVGTGVNYGYTF. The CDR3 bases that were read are TGCAGCGTCGGGACAGGGGTTAACTATGGC.

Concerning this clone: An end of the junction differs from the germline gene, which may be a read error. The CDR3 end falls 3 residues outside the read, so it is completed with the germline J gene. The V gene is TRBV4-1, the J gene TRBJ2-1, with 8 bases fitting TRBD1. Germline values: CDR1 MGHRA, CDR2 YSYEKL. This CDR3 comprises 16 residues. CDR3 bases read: TGCACCAGCAGCCGCCCTCGACAGGGGATGGGCAATGAG. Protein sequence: CTSSRPRQGMGNE. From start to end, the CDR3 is CTSSRPRQGMGNEQFF.

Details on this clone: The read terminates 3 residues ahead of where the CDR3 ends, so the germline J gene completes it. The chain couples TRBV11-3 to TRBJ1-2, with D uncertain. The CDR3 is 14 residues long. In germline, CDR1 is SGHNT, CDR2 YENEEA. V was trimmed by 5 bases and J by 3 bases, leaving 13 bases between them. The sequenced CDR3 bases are TGTGCCAGCAGCCCCCGTGGCTTCTACTATGGC. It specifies CASSPRGFYYG. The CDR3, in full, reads CASSPRGFYYGYTF. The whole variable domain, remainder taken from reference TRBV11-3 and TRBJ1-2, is EAGVVQSPRYKIIEKKQPVAFWCNPISGHNTLYWYLQNLGQGPELLIRYENEEAVDDSQLPKDRFSAERLKGVDSTLKIQPAELGDSAVYLCASSPRGFYYGYTFGSGTRLTVV.

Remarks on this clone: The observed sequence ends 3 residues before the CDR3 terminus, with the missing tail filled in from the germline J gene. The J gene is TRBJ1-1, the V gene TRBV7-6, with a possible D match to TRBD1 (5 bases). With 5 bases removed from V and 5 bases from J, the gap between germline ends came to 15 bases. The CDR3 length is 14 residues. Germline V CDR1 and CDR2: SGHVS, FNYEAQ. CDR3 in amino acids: CASSPTKGRTEAFF. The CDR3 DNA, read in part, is TGTGCCAGCAGCCCTACCAAGGGGAGGACTGAA. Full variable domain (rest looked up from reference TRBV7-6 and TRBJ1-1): GAGVSQSPRYKVTKRGQDVALRCDPISGHVSLYWYRQALGQGPEFLTYFNYEAQQDKSGLPNDRFSAERPEGSISTLTIQRTEQRDSAMYRCASSPTKGRTEAFFGQGTRLTVV.

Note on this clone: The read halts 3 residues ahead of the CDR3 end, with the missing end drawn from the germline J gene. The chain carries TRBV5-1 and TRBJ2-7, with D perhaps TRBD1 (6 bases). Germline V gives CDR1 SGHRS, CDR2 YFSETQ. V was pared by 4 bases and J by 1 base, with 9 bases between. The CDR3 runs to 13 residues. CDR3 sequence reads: CASSQQGSYEQYF. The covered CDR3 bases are TGCGCCAGCAGCCAACAGGGTTCCTACGAG.

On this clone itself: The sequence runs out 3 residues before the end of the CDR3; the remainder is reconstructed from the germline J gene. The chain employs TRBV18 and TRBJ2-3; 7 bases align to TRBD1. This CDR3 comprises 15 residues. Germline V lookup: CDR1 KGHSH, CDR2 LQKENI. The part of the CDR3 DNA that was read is TGTGCCAGCTCCCCTCCTACGGACAGGCAAGAGACG. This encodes CASSPPTDRQET. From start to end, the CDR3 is CASSPPTDRQETQYF.

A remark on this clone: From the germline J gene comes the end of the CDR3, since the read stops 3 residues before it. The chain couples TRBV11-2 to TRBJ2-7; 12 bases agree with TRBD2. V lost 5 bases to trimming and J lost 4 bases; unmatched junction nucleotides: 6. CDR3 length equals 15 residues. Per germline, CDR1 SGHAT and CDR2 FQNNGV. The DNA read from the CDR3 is TGTGCCAGCAGCCCCAGGCTAGCGGGAGGGTACGAG. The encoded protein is CASSPRLAGGYE. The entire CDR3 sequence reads CASSPRLAGGYEQYF.

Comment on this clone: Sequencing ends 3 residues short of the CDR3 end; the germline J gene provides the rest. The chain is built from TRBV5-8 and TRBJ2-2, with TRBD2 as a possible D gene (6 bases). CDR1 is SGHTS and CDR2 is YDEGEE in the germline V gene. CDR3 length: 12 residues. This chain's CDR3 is CASSESGYSLFF. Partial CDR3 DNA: TGTGCCAGCAGCGAAAGCGGGTATTCG. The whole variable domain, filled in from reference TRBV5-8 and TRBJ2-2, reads EAGVTQSPTHLIKTRGQQATLRCSPISGHTSVYWYQQALGLGLQFLLWYDEGEERNRGNFPPRFSGRQFPNYSSELNVNALELEDSALYLCASSESGYSLFFGEGSRLTVL.

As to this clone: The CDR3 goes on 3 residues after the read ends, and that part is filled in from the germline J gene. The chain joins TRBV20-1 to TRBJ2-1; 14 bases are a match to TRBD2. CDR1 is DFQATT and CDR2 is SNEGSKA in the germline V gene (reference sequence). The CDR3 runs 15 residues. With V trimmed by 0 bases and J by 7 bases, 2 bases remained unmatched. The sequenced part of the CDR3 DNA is TGCAGTGCTAGAGATCGGACTAGCGGGAGGAATGAG. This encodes CSARDRTSGRNE. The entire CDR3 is CSARDRTSGRNEQFF.

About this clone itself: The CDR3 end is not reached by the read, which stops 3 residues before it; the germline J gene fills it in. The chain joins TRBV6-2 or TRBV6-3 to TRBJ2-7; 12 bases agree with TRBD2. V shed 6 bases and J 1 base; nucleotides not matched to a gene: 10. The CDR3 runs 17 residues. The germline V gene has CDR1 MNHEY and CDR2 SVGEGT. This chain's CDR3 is CASREGLAGAFSYEQYF. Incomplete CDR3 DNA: TGTGCCAGCAGAGAGGGACTAGCGGGCGCTTTTTCCTACGAG.

CDR3 DNA, as far as it was read: TGTGCCAGCAGGCCGGCCCTACAGGGCGGTTCACCA. Translated: CASRPALQGGSP. The entire CDR3 is CASRPALQGGSPLFF. The V and J genes are TRBV7-8 and TRBJ1-4; TRBD1 is a possible D gene (6 bases). The read terminates 3 residues ahead of where the CDR3 ends, so the germline J gene completes it. The CDR3 consists of 15 residues. Germline V gene sequence: CDR1 SGHVS, CDR2 FQNEAQ.

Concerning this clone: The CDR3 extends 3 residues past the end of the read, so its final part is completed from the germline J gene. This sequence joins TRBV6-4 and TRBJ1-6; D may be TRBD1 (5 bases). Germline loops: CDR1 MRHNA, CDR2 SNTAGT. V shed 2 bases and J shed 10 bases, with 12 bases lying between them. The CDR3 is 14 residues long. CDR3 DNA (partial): TGTGCCAGCAGTGACAGGGGTCTTGGATCACCC. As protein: CASSDRGLGSP. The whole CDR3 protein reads CASSDRGLGSPLHF.

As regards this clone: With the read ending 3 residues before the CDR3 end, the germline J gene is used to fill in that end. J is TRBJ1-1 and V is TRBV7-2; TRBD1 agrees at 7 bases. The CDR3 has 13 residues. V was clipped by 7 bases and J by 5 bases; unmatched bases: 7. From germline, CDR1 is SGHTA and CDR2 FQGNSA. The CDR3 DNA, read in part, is TGTGCCAGCATTTCGACAGGGCGGACTGAA. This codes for CASISTGRTE. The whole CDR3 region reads CASISTGRTEAFF. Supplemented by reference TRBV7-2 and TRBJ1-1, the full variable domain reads GAGVSQSPSNKVTEKGKDVELRCDPISGHTALYWYRQSLGQGLEFLIYFQGNSAPDKSGLPSDRFSAERTGGSVSTLTIQRTQQEDSAVYLCASISTGRTEAFFGQGTRLTVV.

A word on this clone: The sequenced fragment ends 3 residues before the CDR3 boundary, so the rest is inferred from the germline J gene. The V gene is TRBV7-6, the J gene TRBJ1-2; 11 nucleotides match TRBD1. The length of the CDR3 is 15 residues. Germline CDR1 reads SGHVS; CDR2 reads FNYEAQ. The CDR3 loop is CASSIGQGAHNDYTF. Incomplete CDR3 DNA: TGTGCCAGCAGCATCGGACAGGGGGCACACAATGAC.

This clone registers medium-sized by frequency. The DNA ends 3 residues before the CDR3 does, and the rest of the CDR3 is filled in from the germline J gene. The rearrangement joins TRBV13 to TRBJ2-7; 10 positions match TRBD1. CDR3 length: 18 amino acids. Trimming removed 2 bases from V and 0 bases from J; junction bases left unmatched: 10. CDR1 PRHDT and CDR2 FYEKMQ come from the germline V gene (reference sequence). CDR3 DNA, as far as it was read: TGTGCCAGCAGCTTACCGGGACAGGGGCTATTCGTCTCCTACGAG. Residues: CASSLPGQGLFVSYE. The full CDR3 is CASSLPGQGLFVSYEQYF. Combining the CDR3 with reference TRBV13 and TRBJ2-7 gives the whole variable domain AAGVIQSPRHLIKEKRETATLKCYPIPRHDTVYWYQQGPGQDPQFLISFYEKMQSDKGSIPDRFSAQQFSDYHSELNMSSLELGDSALYFCASSLPGQGLFVSYEQYFGPGTRLTVT.

The CDR3: CASRFGLAGGVDTQYF. CDR3 DNA (partial): TGTGCCAGCAGATTCGGGCTAGCGGGAGGAGTGGATACG. V and J are TRBV2 and TRBJ2-3, with 11 bases lining up with TRBD2. The missing CDR3 end, 3 residues past where the read stops, is filled in from the germline J gene. With 6 bases clipped from V and 6 bases from J, the junction kept 11 bases outside the gene matches. Germline V lookup: CDR1 SNHLY, CDR2 FYNNEI. The CDR3 is 16 residues long.

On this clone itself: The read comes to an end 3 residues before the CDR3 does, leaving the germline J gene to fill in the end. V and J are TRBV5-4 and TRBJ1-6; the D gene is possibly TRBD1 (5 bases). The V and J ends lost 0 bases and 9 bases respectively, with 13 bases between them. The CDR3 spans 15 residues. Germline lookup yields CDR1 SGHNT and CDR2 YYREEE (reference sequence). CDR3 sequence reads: CASSLAGRVGSPLHF. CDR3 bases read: TGTGCCAGCAGCTTGGCTGGCAGGGTCGGTTCACCC.

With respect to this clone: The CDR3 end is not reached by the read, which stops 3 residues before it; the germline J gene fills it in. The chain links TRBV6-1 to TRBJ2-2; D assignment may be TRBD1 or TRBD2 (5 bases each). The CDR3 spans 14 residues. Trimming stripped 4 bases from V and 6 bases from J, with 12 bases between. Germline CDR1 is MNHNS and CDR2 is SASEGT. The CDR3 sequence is CASSVREFPGELFF. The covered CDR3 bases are TGTGCCAGCAGTGTCAGGGAGTTCCCCGGGGAG.

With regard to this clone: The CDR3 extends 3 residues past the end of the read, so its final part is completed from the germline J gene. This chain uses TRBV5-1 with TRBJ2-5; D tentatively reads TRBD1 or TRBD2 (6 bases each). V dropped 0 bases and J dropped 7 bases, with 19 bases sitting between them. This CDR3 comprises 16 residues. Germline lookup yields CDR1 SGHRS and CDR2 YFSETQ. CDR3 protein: CASSLELAGGGGTQYF. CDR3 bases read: TGCGCCAGCAGCTTGGAGTTGGCAGGAGGGGGTGGGACC.

The CDR3 spells CASSPIPQGQETQYF. Incomplete CDR3 DNA: TGCGCCAGCAGCCCAATCCCACAGGGGCAAGAGACC. This chain uses TRBV5-1 with TRBJ2-5, with 7 bases identical to TRBD1. The read gets to within 3 residues of the CDR3 end, and the germline J gene fills in the rest. Germline CDR1 SGHRS, CDR2 YFSETQ. The J segment lost 2 bases and the V segment lost 4 bases, leaving 8 bases of the junction unmatched. The CDR3 is 15 residues long.